This note documents a single TCR beta chain sequence. This clone was recorded once. Which antigen it targets is not known. Base qualities are not at hand, and no much larger clone is one base apart. The source of the sample is a study of cytomegalovirus exposure and HLA in healthy donors (dated by TCRdb to about 2017). With respect to the entire study: An earlier analysis of roughly 500 of the donors reported approximately 280 Gb of sequence data and 100 million to 120 million unique TCR beta sequences obtained from about 200 million T cells. A handful of DR-DQ haplotypes were treated as single units for association and clustering because of strong linkage in the cohort. High-throughput TCR immunosequencing, statistical association of individual TCRs with disease status, and machine learning were combined to predict cytomegalovirus infection status. Every discovery cohort repertoire had been produced on one sequencing platform. Approximately 310 gigabases of sequencing data and approximately 85 million unique TCR sequences were included in an early release covering about 620 HLA-typed donors. The number of typed donors differed by locus: about 620-630 for A, B, C, DRB1 and DQB1; 522 for DQA1; around 580 for DPA1; and some 470 for DPB1. To study patterns of TCR occurrence, a later analysis re-analyzed previously published TCR beta repertoires from several hundred donors and added high-resolution HLA genotyping. Donor age, sex, ethnicity and CMV serostatus were compiled together with the repertoire data. The study aimed to test whether cataloging public T cell receptors could reveal signatures of past pathogen exposure. To decide whether each TCR beta V gene segment behaved as functional or pseudogenic, an earlier analysis of nearly 600 of the donors relied on high-throughput TCR beta sequencing. Rather than using new phenotypic data, the later analysis identified candidate immune exposures from TCR beta sequences and from how often those sequences occurred across donors. The study used immunosequencing to profile the T cell repertoires of approximately 690 subjects and linked those repertoires to cytomegalovirus serostatus. Class I and class II HLA loci were covered by the typing at four-digit resolution. A separate validation cohort of roughly 120 different subjects was used in addition to the 666-subject first cohort. On average, 235,054 unique TCR beta nucleotide sequences were sequenced per donor among a few hundred genotyped donors of the cohort, with roughly 19% of those sequences being non-productive. Of the approximately 400 genotyped donors, 75% to 85% were placed in the genetic ancestry cluster associated with self-reported Caucasian donors. A later genetic analysis used genome-wide SNP genotypes for about 55% of the 666 donors, treating that subset as a discovery cohort.

There are 16 amino acids in the CDR3, from cysteine to phenylalanine inclusive. Of all the DNA, just the CDR3 is kept, 48 bases in frame from base 1. CDR1 and CDR2 are read off the germline V gene as SQVTM and ANQGSEA. The junction carries 12 bases between V and J, which are trimmed by 0 bases and 1 base respectively. Libraries were made using the immunoSEQ multiplex PCR assay. A mixture of 60 forward primers for TCR Vbeta segments and 13 reverse primers for TCR Jbeta segments was used in the multiplex PCR. A multiplex PCR assay on genomic DNA amplified the CDR3 region of rearranged TCR beta genes. On the Illumina HiSeq System, the amplified TCR beta libraries were sequenced as 87-base-pair reads. Per the original workflow: A later analysis counted approximately 76 million unique TCR beta chains across the 666 repertoires, and roughly 9.9 million of these chains were shared by at least two donors. Raw reads were error-corrected and collapsed into unique sequences with a nearest-neighbor algorithm that merged closely related sequences to remove PCR and sequencing errors. Alignment of CDR3 sequences to IMGT reference sequences was used to assign V, D and J gene segments. For a sequence to be retained, a match of at least six nucleotides was required to both a V gene segment and a J gene segment. A rearrangement counted as productive if the CDR3 had no stop codons and remained in frame with V and J, and every other rearrangement counted as non-productive. Following IMGT convention, CDR3 was defined as the stretch from the second conserved V-encoded cysteine up to the conserved J-encoded phenylalanine. The earlier analysis of fewer than 700 of the donors excluded sequences that lacked an unambiguous match to a single V gene segment. In an earlier analysis of some 590 of the donors, a V segment was called functional when productive rearrangements were above 56.7%, and segregating when the standard deviation between donors exceeded 5%. A statistical classification framework was built for diagnosing cytomegalovirus status from the catalog of TCR beta chain sequences. In a later analysis, TCR nucleotide sequences were compared against IMGT/GENE-DB human TR gene sequences so that V and J genes could be assigned. Using the TCRdist pipeline, a later analysis assigned CDR3 sequences along with most-parsimonious VDJ recombination scenarios. In a later analysis, every TCR beta chain was defined by the combination of its CDR3 amino acid sequence and its V-gene family, and reads without a unique V-gene family were dropped. As a way to deal with suspected cross-contamination and a sequencing artifact, a later analysis dropped hundreds of nucleotide sequences that were highly shared and had low generation probability. In a later analysis, a clonal expansion index was calculated for each public chain from normalized within-repertoire ranks of inferred template counts. In a later analysis, generation probabilities were computed using a VDJ recombination model fitted to out-of-frame rearrangements, and the results were checked against IGoR. In a later analysis, hypergeometric tests were used to score TCR-TCR, TCR-HLA and TCR-CMV co-occurrence, with a repertoire-size bias correction applied to TCR pairs. To estimate false discovery rates, a later analysis permuted the HLA or CMV assignments 20 times. In a later analysis, co-occurring TCRs were grouped with DBSCAN, and TCRdist sequence similarity was added when clustering was performed within HLA-allele-positive subsets. Repertoires with fewer than 30,000 or more than 120,000 public chains, plus five repertoires with anomalous nucleotide sharing, were excluded from co-occurrence clustering. This is the immuneACCESS table as TCRdb keeps it, with only in-frame sequences that have V and J called. A part of the clones is gone; compared with another copy, unresolved V genes explain less than half, and the rest is unexplained. V, J and clone size are taken as reported in that table, and D and trimming were inferred from the DNA itself. Here the sample has under 90,000 clones; 65% to 75% occur a single time. Under 10% of the sample belongs to the ten largest clones.

Broader findings and caveats from the paper: The classifier was reported to diagnose cytomegalovirus status with high specificity and sensitivity in both the original and validation cohorts. CMV serostatus was the only immune exposure information available for the cohort. According to a later genetic analysis, donors in an Asian-associated ancestry cluster had fewer N-insertions in productive TCRs than the approximately 630-donor mean. Most CMV-associated TCR beta chains appeared to be HLA-restricted in a later analysis, and the HLA associations seemed to be driven largely by CMV exposure. Only TCR beta chains were sequenced in this cohort, and the absence of alpha or paired-chain data limited detectable features. The authors suggested that the approach could potentially be generalized to other disease states and immunological phenotypes. Presence/absence analyses assumed roughly uniform sequencing depth across donors, an assumption that may not hold. A further reported finding was that TCR beta sequences accurately predicted the HLA-A and HLA-B alleles for most subjects in the first cohort. Because HLA typing was missing for some donors at each locus, association tests included only the typed subset. In a later analysis, HLA-associated TCR beta chains were found to be more clonally expanded and to have lower generation probabilities than equally common non-associated chains. In a later analysis, the rate of TCR association differed among HLA loci, with DRB1 alleles having the most associated TCRs and HLA-C alleles having the fewest. A later genetic analysis associated a missense DCLRE1C variant with V-gene and J-gene trimming of TCR beta chains, and an independent cohort replicated the association. When HLA alleles, especially DR and DQ, strongly co-occurred, TCR associations were difficult to assign to individual alleles. Correlated functional status among segregating V segments might reflect linkage disequilibrium, but an unknown experimental factor could not be ruled out. According to a later analysis, parvovirus B19, influenza, CMV and Epstein-Barr virus appeared linked to several top co-occurrence clusters. In an earlier analysis of some 640 of the donors, most TCR beta V segments were observed in productive rearrangements about 87% or about 30% of the time, broadly matching IMGT annotations. The study gave a list of roughly 150 TCR beta chains associated with cytomegalovirus. At a false discovery rate of 0.05, a later analysis linked under 20,000 TCR beta sequences to specific HLA alleles. Across donors, most TCR sequences were observed very rarely, whereas some public TCRs were present in many individuals. A few of the identified cytomegalovirus-associated TCR beta chains were confirmed in vitro to be specific for cytomegalovirus antigens. Because counts were too low, around 18 rarely observed V segments, including chromosome 9 orphons, were left out of the earlier analysis of about 620 of the donors. The sequencing pipeline was judged likely to have produced a cluster of highly shared sequence variants as a technical artifact. The 87-base-pair reads could not distinguish some IMGT-functional V segments, including TRBV6-2 and TRBV6-3, so those segments were excluded.

In total, approximately 690 healthy bone marrow donors made up the cohort. At the time of sampling, all cohort members were nominally healthy, though unrecorded immune exposures were likely present. The donor tested CMV seropositive and was one of the 289 seropositive cohort members. A peripheral blood sample was provided by each donor, and peripheral blood mononuclear cells were used for TCR beta sequencing. The Qiagen DNeasy Blood Extraction Kit was used to extract genomic DNA from the blood cell samples. The chain is made from TRBV29-1 and TRBJ2-2; perhaps TRBD1 is the D gene, with 6 bases matching. Sequencing was done on a sample of PBMCs. This clonotype originated in a middle-aged man in good health and CMV-seropositive. CDR3 protein: CSVEEVGRGNTGELFF. The nucleotides are TGCAGCGTTGAAGAAGTAGGCAGGGGGAACACCGGGGAGCTGTTTTTT.